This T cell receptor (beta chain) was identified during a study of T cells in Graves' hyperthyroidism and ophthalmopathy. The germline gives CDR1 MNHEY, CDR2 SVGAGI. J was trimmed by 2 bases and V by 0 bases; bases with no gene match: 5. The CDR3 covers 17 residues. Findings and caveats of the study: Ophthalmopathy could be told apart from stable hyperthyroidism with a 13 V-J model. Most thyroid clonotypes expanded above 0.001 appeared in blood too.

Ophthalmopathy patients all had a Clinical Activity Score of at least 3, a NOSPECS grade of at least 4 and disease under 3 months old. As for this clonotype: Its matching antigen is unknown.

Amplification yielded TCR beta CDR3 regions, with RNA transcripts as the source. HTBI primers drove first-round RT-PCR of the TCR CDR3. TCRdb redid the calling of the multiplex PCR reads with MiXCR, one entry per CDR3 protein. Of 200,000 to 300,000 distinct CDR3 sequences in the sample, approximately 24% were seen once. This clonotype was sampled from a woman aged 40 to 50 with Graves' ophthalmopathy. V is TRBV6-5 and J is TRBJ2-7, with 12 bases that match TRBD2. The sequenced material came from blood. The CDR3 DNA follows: TGTGCCAGCAGTTACTCAGGCTGGACTAGCGGGACCTACGAGCAGTACTTC. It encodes CASSYSGWTSGTYEQYF.